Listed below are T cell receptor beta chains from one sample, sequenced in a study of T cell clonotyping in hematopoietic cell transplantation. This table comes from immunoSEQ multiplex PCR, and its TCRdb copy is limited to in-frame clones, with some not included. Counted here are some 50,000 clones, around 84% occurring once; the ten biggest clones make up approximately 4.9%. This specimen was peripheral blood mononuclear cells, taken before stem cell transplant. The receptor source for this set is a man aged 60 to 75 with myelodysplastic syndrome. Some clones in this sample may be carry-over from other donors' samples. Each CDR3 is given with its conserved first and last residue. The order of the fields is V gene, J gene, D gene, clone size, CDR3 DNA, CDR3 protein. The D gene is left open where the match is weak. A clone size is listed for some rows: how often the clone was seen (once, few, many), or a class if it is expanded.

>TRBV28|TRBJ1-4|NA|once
TGTGCCAGCAGTGGAGAAAAACTGTTTTTT
CASSGEKLFF
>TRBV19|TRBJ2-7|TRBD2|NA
TGTGCCAGTAGTATTAGCCTAGCGGGTGAGCAGTACTTC
CASSISLAGEQYF
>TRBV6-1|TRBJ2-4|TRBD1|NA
TGTGCCAGCAGTGAAGGGTGGGACAGTAAAAACATTCAGTACTTC
CASSEGWDSKNIQYF
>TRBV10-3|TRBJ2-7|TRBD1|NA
TGTGCCATCACAGGACAGGGGTTCTCCGAGCAGTACTTC
CAITGQGFSEQYF
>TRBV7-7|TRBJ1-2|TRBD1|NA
TGTGCTAGCAGCTTAGCGAGGGGGGACAGTTCTAACTATGGCTACACCTTC
CASSLARGDSSNYGYTF
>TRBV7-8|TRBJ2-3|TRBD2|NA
TGTGCCAGCAGCTCCGTAGCGGGGGACACAGATACGCAGTATTTT
CASSSVAGDTDTQYF
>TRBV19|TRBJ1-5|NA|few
TGTGCCAGTAGTACGATTGTCAGGGGTGGCAATCAGCCCCAGCATTTT
CASSTIVRGGNQPQHF
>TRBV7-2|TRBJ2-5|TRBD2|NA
TGTGCCAGCAGCACCCTAGCGGGGGCTCAAGAGACCCAGTACTTC
CASSTLAGAQETQYF
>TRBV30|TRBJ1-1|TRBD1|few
TGTGCCTGGAGTGTAGGCAGGGACAGCCTTAACACTGAAGCTTTCTTT
CAWSVGRDSLNTEAFF
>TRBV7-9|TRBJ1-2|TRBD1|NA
TGTGCCAGCAGCTTGGGACAGGAGTCCTATGGCTACACCTTC
CASSLGQESYGYTF
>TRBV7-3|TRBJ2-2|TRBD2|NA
TGTGCCAGCAGCTTCTTGGCGGGGGGGCAGAACACCGGGGAGCTGTTTTTT
CASSFLAGGQNTGELFF
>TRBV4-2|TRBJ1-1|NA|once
TGTGCCAGCAGCACACCACTCAGGGGAGGAGGGATGAACACTGAAGCTTTCTTT
CASSTPLRGGGMNTEAFF
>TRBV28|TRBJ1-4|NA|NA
TGTGCCAGCAGTTTATACGGTGAAAAACTGTTTTTT
CASSLYGEKLFF
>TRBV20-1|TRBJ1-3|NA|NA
TGCAGTGCTATTACAGGAAACACCATATATTTT
CSAITGNTIYF
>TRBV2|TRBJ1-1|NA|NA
TGTGCCAGCAGTGAAGCCGGCAGATTGAACACTGAAGCTTTCTTT
CASSEAGRLNTEAFF
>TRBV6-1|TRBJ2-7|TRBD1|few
TGTGCCAGCACTCGAGGACAGGGCAGAGACGAGCAGTACTTC
CASTRGQGRDEQYF
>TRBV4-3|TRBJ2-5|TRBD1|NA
TGCGCCAGCAGCCCCGGACAGGGTCTAGTAGAGACCCAGTACTTC
CASSPGQGLVETQYF
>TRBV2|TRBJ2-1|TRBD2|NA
TGTGCCAGCAGTAAAGCGGGGGGCGAATACAATGAGCAGTTCTTC
CASSKAGGEYNEQFF
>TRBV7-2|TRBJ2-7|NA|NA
TGTGCCAGCAGCGTCAGGGAATCCTACGAGCAGTACTTC
CASSVRESYEQYF
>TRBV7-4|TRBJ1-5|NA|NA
TGTGCCAGCAGCCCGACCACCGATAGCAATCAGCCCCAGCATTTT
CASSPTTDSNQPQHF
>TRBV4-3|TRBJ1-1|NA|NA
TGCGCCAGCAGCCAAGAGGGGGGGCCTCAAGCTTTCTTT
CASSQEGGPQAFF
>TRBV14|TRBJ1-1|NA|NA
TGTGCCAGCAGCCAAGGGGTTGAAGCTTTCTTT
CASSQGVEAFF
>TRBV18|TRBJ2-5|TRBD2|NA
TGTGCCAGCTCCCCGGGACTAGCGCAAGAGACCCAGTACTTC
CASSPGLAQETQYF
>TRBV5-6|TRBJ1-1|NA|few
TGTGCCAGCAGCTCGACCCAGGGCTGGCTTGAAGCTTTCTTT
CASSSTQGWLEAFF
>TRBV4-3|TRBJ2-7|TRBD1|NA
TGCGCCAGCAGCCAAAAAGGACAGGGCACCTACGAGCAGTACTTC
CASSQKGQGTYEQYF
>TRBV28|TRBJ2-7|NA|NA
TGTGCCAGCAGTCATTACTACGAGCAGTACTTC
CASSHYYEQYF
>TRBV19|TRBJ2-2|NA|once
TGTGCCAGTATGTGGGGAAAAAGGACCGGGGAGCTGTTTTTT
CASMWGKRTGELFF
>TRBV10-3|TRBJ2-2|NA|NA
TGTGCCATCAGGGGCTCTTTGTGGGGCAGTGAAACCGGGGAGCTGTTTTTT
CAIRGSLWGSETGELFF
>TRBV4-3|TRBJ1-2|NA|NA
TGCGCCAGCAGCCAAGGATACCTCAGGAACCATGGCTACACCTTC
CASSQGYLRNHGYTF
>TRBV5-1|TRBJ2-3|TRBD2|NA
TGCGCCAGCAGCCCTCTAGCGGGGGGAACAGATACGCAGTATTTT
CASSPLAGGTDTQYF
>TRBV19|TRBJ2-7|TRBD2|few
TGTGCCAGTAGTGCCTCCGGGGGGAGCTCCTACGAGCAGTACTTC
CASSASGGSSYEQYF
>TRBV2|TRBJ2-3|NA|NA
TGTGCCAGGACGGCGGGCCCTCTCAGCACAGATACGCAGTATTTT
CARTAGPLSTDTQYF
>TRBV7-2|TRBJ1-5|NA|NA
TGTGCCAGCAGCTTAGCGGTGTACACAAGCAATCAGCCCCAGCATTTT
CASSLAVYTSNQPQHF
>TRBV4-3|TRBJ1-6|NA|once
TGCGCCAGCAGCCAAGCCGGCCCCGGGGCAGGTAATTCACCCCTCCACTTT
CASSQAGPGAGNSPLHF
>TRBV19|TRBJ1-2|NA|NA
TGTGCCAGTAGTCCCCGGGGAGGGCCTGGCTACACCTTC
CASSPRGGPGYTF
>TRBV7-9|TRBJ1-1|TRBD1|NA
TGTGCCAGCAGCTTAGACTCCGGGACAGGGTGGACTGAAGCTTTCTTT
CASSLDSGTGWTEAFF
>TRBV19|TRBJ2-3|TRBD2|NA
TGTGCCAGTAGTATCTACCCGGGGGGGGCCGCCTTT
CASSIYPGGAAF
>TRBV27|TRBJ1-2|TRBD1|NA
TGTGCCAGCAGTTTATCGATCACCGGGACAGGGGGCGGCTATGGCTACACCTTC
CASSLSITGTGGGYGYTF
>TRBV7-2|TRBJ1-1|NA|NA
TGTGCCAGCAGCTTGGCGAACGGGAGGAACACTGAAGCTTTCTTT
CASSLANGRNTEAFF